A selection of T cell receptor beta chains follows, all from one sample in a study of vaccination and CD4 T cells after COVID-19. TCRdb re-analysed the PCR reads in MiXCR, keeping a single row per CDR3 protein. Among about 26,000 distinct CDR3 sequences, over 30% were seen once, and the ten largest hold approximately 3.1%. No antigen has been identified for these receptors. The specimen comprised CD4+ T cells from blood, cultured in vitro, sampled about 7 months after SARS-CoV-2 vaccination. These receptors all come from a human donor who had recovered from COVID-19. Both conserved end residues are part of each CDR3. The order of the fields is D gene, V gene, clone size, J gene, CDR3 protein, CDR3 DNA. The D gene is left open where the match is weak. Size is omitted from some rows. Given values are once, few, many or a class for expanded clones.

d_call: -
v_call: TRBV6-5
clone_size: few
j_call: TRBJ2-7
cdr3_aa: CASSYSGDPFGGEQYF
cdr3_nt: TGTGCCAGCAGTTACTCGGGGGATCCCTTTGGAGGCGAGCAGTACTTC

d_call: -
v_call: TRBV25-1
clone_size: few
j_call: TRBJ2-5
cdr3_aa: CASSAEAAGQETQYF
cdr3_nt: TGTGCCAGCAGTGCGGAGGCGGCAGGGCAAGAGACCCAGTACTTC

d_call: -
v_call: TRBV20-1
clone_size: -
j_call: TRBJ1-5
cdr3_aa: CSARLGGSQPQHF
cdr3_nt: TGCAGTGCTAGGTTGGGAGGGAGTCAGCCCCAGCATTTT

d_call: TRBD2
v_call: TRBV20-1
clone_size: few
j_call: TRBJ2-3
cdr3_aa: CSADTAGADTQYF
cdr3_nt: TGCAGTGCTGATACAGCGGGAGCAGATACGCAGTATTTT

d_call: TRBD2
v_call: TRBV5-1
clone_size: -
j_call: TRBJ2-7
cdr3_aa: CASGAGGVYEQYF
cdr3_nt: TGCGCCAGCGGAGCGGGAGGGGTTTACGAGCAGTACTTC

d_call: -
v_call: TRBV10-3
clone_size: few
j_call: TRBJ1-2
cdr3_aa: CAIQSLSDYGYTF
cdr3_nt: TGTGCCATCCAAAGCCTGTCGGACTATGGCTACACCTTC

d_call: -
v_call: TRBV20-1
clone_size: large
j_call: TRBJ2-3
cdr3_aa: CSASALLDTQYF
cdr3_nt: TGCAGTGCTAGTGCCTTATTGGATACGCAGTATTTT

d_call: TRBD1
v_call: TRBV27
clone_size: -
j_call: TRBJ2-7
cdr3_aa: CASRKTGNRYEQYF
cdr3_nt: TGTGCCAGCAGAAAGACAGGGAATCGCTACGAGCAGTACTTC

d_call: -
v_call: TRBV6-4
clone_size: -
j_call: TRBJ2-3
cdr3_aa: CASSDGTSTDTQYF
cdr3_nt: TGTGCCAGCAGTGACGGGACTAGCACAGATACGCAGTATTTT

d_call: TRBD2
v_call: TRBV19
clone_size: -
j_call: TRBJ2-5
cdr3_aa: CASMSRGTMETQYF
cdr3_nt: TGTGCCAGTATGTCTCGAGGGACTATGGAGACCCAGTACTTC

d_call: -
v_call: TRBV7-2
clone_size: medium-sized
j_call: TRBJ2-2
cdr3_aa: CASSLGQYTGELFF
cdr3_nt: TGTGCCAGCAGCTTAGGACAGTACACCGGGGAGCTGTTTTTT

d_call: TRBD1
v_call: TRBV19
clone_size: few
j_call: TRBJ1-1
cdr3_aa: CASSISDRVNTEAFF
cdr3_nt: TGTGCCAGTAGTATTTCTGACAGGGTGAACACTGAAGCTTTCTTT

d_call: -
v_call: TRBV7-2
clone_size: -
j_call: TRBJ2-7
cdr3_aa: CASSIIPSYEQYF
cdr3_nt: TGTGCCAGCAGCATCATCCCTTCCTACGAGCAGTACTTC

d_call: -
v_call: TRBV7-3
clone_size: -
j_call: TRBJ2-6
cdr3_aa: CASSLRVTGANVLTF
cdr3_nt: TGTGCCAGCAGCTTAAGGGTGACTGGGGCCAACGTCCTGACTTTC

d_call: -
v_call: TRBV19
clone_size: -
j_call: TRBJ2-5
cdr3_aa: CASSTNPQETQYF
cdr3_nt: TGTGCCAGTAGTACTAACCCCCAAGAGACCCAGTACTTC

d_call: -
v_call: TRBV20-1
clone_size: -
j_call: TRBJ2-5
cdr3_aa: CSAPGFQETQYF
cdr3_nt: TGCAGTGCTCCGGGGTTCCAAGAGACCCAGTACTTC

d_call: -
v_call: TRBV28
clone_size: -
j_call: TRBJ2-3
cdr3_aa: CASSRWGTRDGGTQYF
cdr3_nt: TGTGCCAGCAGCCGCTGGGGGACGCGGGACGGGGGTACGCAGTATTTT

d_call: -
v_call: TRBV11-3
clone_size: few
j_call: TRBJ2-5
cdr3_aa: CASSAQQGTQETQYF
cdr3_nt: TGTGCCAGCAGCGCACAACAGGGGACTCAAGAGACCCAGTACTTC

d_call: TRBD2
v_call: TRBV7-9
clone_size: -
j_call: TRBJ2-3
cdr3_aa: CASSLALAGGPDTQYF
cdr3_nt: TGTGCCAGCAGCTTAGCACTAGCGGGAGGGCCAGATACGCAGTATTTT

d_call: TRBD2
v_call: TRBV7-9
clone_size: -
j_call: TRBJ2-1
cdr3_aa: CASSKDGTSVDEQFF
cdr3_nt: TGTGCCAGCAGCAAAGATGGGACTAGTGTCGATGAGCAGTTCTTC

d_call: -
v_call: TRBV27
clone_size: few
j_call: TRBJ1-1
cdr3_aa: CASIPRGTGALTEAFF
cdr3_nt: TGTGCCAGCATCCCGCGCGGGACGGGAGCGTTAACTGAAGCTTTCTTT

d_call: -
v_call: TRBV7-2
clone_size: -
j_call: TRBJ2-4
cdr3_aa: CASSPRTTYLAKNIQYF
cdr3_nt: TGTGCCAGCAGCCCTCGGACTACCTATCTAGCCAAAAACATTCAGTACTTC

d_call: -
v_call: TRBV20-1
clone_size: few
j_call: TRBJ2-3
cdr3_aa: CSAISHRDAQGTQYF
cdr3_nt: TGCAGTGCTATTTCTCACAGGGACGCACAAGGGACGCAGTATTTT

d_call: TRBD2
v_call: TRBV6-1
clone_size: few
j_call: TRBJ2-1
cdr3_aa: CASRLAGGGYNEQFF
cdr3_nt: TGTGCCAGCAGGCTAGCGGGAGGGGGGTACAATGAGCAGTTCTTC

d_call: -
v_call: TRBV7-2
clone_size: -
j_call: TRBJ2-7
cdr3_aa: CASSLALDYEQYF
cdr3_nt: TGTGCCAGCAGCTTAGCGCTAGACTACGAGCAGTACTTC

d_call: -
v_call: TRBV4-1
clone_size: -
j_call: TRBJ2-3
cdr3_aa: CASSLGTETYTDTQYF
cdr3_nt: TGCGCCAGCAGCCTCGGGACCGAGACTTACACAGATACGCAGTATTTT

d_call: -
v_call: TRBV20-1
clone_size: few
j_call: TRBJ2-1
cdr3_aa: CSARAGNGYNEQFF
cdr3_nt: TGCAGTGCTAGGGCGGGAAATGGATACAATGAGCAGTTCTTC

d_call: TRBD1
v_call: TRBV28
clone_size: -
j_call: TRBJ2-1
cdr3_aa: CASSPIQGTSYNEQFF
cdr3_nt: TGTGCCAGCAGTCCCATACAGGGGACGTCCTACAATGAGCAGTTCTTC

d_call: -
v_call: TRBV18
clone_size: few
j_call: TRBJ2-5
cdr3_aa: CASSPGGRVQETQYF
cdr3_nt: TGTGCCAGCTCGCCCGGTGGTAGGGTGCAAGAGACCCAGTACTTC

d_call: TRBD2
v_call: TRBV2
clone_size: -
j_call: TRBJ2-5
cdr3_aa: CASSKRLAGGQETQYF
cdr3_nt: TGTGCCAGCAGTAAACGACTAGCGGGAGGACAAGAGACCCAGTACTTC